The 3 T cell receptor beta chains listed next were all sequenced from one sample in a study of blood T cells in healthy people across ages. The second PCR ran about 6 to 12 cycles with a sample-barcoded 5' primer and J-beta primers. Each CDR3 protein gets one entry after TCRdb re-called the 5' RACE reads with MiXCR. The repertoire holds about 1.8 million distinct CDR3 sequences, 49% seen once, with more than 2% in the top ten. Sequencing input: blood. The origin of the receptors is a woman aged 40 to 50 in good health.

V and J are TRBV7-2 and TRBJ2-7; D gene ambiguous. This CDR3 spans 15 amino acids. V shed 5 bases and J shed 2 bases, with 16 bases lying between them. Germline-derived CDR1 and CDR2 are SGHTA and FQGNSA. The CDR3 DNA follows: TGTGCCAGCAGCCTTAGTACGCTCACCACCTACGAGCAGTACTTC. Residues: CASSLSTLTTYEQYF.

The chain links TRBV6-2 or TRBV6-3 to TRBJ1-2; D is unclear. Between the trimmed V and J ends, which lost 5 bases and 8 bases, there was a span of 15 bases. Germline V CDR1 and CDR2: MNHEY, SVGEGT. This CDR3 region has 13 residues. CDR3 coding DNA: TGTGCCAGCAGTGAGGGCTCCGCACGAGGCTACACCTTC. Its protein product is CASSEGSARGYTF.

This clonotype was detected only a few times. The V gene is TRBV6-2 or TRBV6-3, the J gene TRBJ2-7, with 7 bases identical to TRBD2. The CDR3 is 14 residues long. Unmatched junction bases numbered 6, after V lost 5 bases and J lost 2 bases. CDR1 is MNHEY, CDR2 SVGEGT, per germline. The CDR3 nucleotides read TGTGCCAGCAGTAGCGGGGAGGTAACCTACGAGCAGTACTTC. As protein: CASSSGEVTYEQYF.